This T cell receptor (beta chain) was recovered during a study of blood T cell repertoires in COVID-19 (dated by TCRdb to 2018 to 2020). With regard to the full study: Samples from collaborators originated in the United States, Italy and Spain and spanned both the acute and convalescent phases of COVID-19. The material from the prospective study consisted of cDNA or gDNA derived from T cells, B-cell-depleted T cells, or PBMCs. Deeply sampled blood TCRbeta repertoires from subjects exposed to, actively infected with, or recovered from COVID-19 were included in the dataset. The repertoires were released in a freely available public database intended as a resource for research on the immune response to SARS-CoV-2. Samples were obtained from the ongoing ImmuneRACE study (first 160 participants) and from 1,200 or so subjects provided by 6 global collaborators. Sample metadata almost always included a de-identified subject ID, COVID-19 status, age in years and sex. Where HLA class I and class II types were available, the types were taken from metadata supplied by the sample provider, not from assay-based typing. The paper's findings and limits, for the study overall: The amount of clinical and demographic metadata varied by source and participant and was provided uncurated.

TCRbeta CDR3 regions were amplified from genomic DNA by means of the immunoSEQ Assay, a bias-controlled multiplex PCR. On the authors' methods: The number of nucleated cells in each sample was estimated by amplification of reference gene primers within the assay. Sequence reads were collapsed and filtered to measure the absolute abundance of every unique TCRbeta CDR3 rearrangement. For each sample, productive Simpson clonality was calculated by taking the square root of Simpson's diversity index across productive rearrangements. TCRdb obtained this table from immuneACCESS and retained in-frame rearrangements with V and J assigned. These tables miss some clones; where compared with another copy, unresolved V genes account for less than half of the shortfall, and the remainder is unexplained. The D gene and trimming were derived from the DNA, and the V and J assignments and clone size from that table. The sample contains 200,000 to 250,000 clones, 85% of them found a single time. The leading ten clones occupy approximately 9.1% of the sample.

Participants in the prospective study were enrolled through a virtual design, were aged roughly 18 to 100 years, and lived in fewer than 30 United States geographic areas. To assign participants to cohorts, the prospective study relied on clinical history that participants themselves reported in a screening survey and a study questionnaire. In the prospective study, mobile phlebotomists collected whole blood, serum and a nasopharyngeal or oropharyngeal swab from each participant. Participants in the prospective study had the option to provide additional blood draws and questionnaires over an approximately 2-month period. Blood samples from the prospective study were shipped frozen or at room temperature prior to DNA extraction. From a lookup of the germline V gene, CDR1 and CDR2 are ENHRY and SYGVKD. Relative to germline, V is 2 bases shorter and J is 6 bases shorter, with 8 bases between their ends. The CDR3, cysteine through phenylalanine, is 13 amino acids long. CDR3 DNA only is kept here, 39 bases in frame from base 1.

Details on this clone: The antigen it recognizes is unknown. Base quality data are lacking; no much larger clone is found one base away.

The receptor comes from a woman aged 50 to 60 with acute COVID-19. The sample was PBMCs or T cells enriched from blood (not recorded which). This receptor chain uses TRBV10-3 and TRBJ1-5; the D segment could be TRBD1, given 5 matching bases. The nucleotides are TGTGCCATCAGTGAGGACGGGGGTCAGCCCCAGCATTTT. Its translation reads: CAISEDGGQPQHF.